This TCR beta chain was obtained from a study of blood T cell repertoires in COVID-19 (dated by TCRdb to about 2020). The study in broad terms: Collaborator samples came from the United States, Italy and Spain and covered acute and convalescent phases of COVID-19. The samples were drawn from the first 160 participants of the ongoing ImmuneRACE study and from over 950 subjects provided by 6 global collaborators. Nearly every sample came with metadata listing a de-identified subject ID, COVID-19 status, age in years and sex. HLA class I and class II types, where available, came from metadata supplied by the sample provider rather than from assay-based typing. The prospective study material was composed of cDNA or gDNA derived from T cells, B-cell-depleted T cells, or PBMCs. A freely available public database, intended as a resource for researchers studying the immune response to SARS-CoV-2, is where the repertoires were released. Subjects who had been exposed to COVID-19, were actively infected with it, or had recovered from it provided the deeply sampled blood TCRbeta repertoires that made up the dataset.

Points on this clone: The specificity of this receptor is unknown. No much larger clone exists at a distance of one base, and base qualities are not known.

The collaborating institutions used their own protocols to collect whole blood in K2EDTA tubes. Collaborator samples were shipped for TCRbeta analysis as frozen whole blood, isolated PBMCs, or DNA extracted from either sample type. General study outcomes and caveats: How much clinical and demographic metadata was included differed by source and by participant, and the metadata was provided uncurated.

Germline trimming amounts to 2 bases on V and 9 bases on J, with 7 as the count of junction bases outside the gene matches. Including the terminal cysteine and phenylalanine, the CDR3 comprises 14 residues. Solely the CDR3 DNA is kept, with 42 bases framed from the first base. The germline V gene provides CDR1 MNHEY and CDR2 SVGAGI. The immunoSEQ Assay, a bias-controlled multiplex PCR, was used to amplify TCRbeta CDR3 regions from genomic DNA. From the authors' description of their analysis: Nucleated cell counts per sample were estimated from amplification of reference gene primers within the assay. To quantify the absolute abundance of each unique TCRbeta CDR3 rearrangement, sequence reads were collapsed and filtered. Productive Simpson clonality was computed per sample as the square root of Simpson's diversity index over productive rearrangements. What TCRdb holds here is the immuneACCESS table cut down to in-frame rearrangements. Part of the clones is not present; checked against another copy, under half of the missing clones reflect an unresolved V gene, and the others are unexplained. That table gives V, J and clone size, and the DNA gave D and trimming. The sample table holds tens of thousands of clones, of which approximately 79% were seen once. The ten largest clones represent just over 2.5% of the sample.

The origin of this receptor is a human donor with acute or convalescent COVID-19. The donor label of this sample is uncertain. Sample: peripheral blood. This sequence uses TRBV6-5 and TRBJ1-3, and 7 bases in between align with TRBD1. CDR3 reads: CASSYNRGQGTIYF. The nucleotides are TGTGCCAGCAGTTACAACAGGGGTCAGGGCACCATATATTTT.